This TCR beta chain was sequenced in a study of cytomegalovirus exposure and HLA in healthy donors. The CDR3 totals 15 residues. V shed 4 bases and J 7 bases; nucleotides not matched to a gene: 8. In germline, CDR1 is MNHEY, CDR2 SMNVEV (reference sequence). Only in-frame clones appear in the TCRdb table, and some are missing; sequencing was by immunoSEQ multiplex PCR. This sample has about 250,000 clones; over 75% occur once, and the top ten carry around 13%. This clone has a single count. The V call is TRBV27, the J call TRBJ2-2; 8 bases fit TRBD2. Sequenced: PBMCs. This clonotype was sampled from a young man in good health and CMV-seropositive. For the CDR3, the DNA is TGTGCCAGCAGTTGGGGAGCGGGAGCGGGCGGGGAGCTGTTTTTT. It specifies CASSWGAGAGGELFF.